Following are 32 T cell receptor beta chains from one sample sequenced in a study of vaccination effects on CD4 cells after COVID-19 (dated 2022 in TCRdb). The ViraFEST assay stimulated PBMC with viral peptide pools and then used TCR sequencing to identify antigen-specific CD4+ T cell clonotypes by expansion. After around 11 days of culture, CD4+ T cells were isolated with the EasySep CD4+ T cell isolation kit. Two doses of either the BNT162b2 or the mRNA-1273 mRNA SARS-CoV-2 vaccine were administered to participants. Antigen specificity for these receptors is unknown. The protocol used for the library was the immunoSEQ multiplex PCR assay. As stored in TCRdb, this immuneACCESS dataset retains in-frame rearrangements with V and J assigned. A fraction of the clones does not appear; measured against another copy, unresolved V genes explain less than half of the discrepancy, and the remainder lacks a known reason. The sample profile shows more than 20,000 clones; 60% to 80% of them were found once. The ten largest clones represent around 8.4% of the sample.

The sequences come from CD4+ T cells from PBMCs cultured with HCoV-229E spike peptides, collected after COVID-19 vaccination. What the cell subset or site label conveys for this sample: HCoV-229E spike overlapping peptide pool stimulation. The source of these receptors is a human donor who received a COVID-19 vaccine.

Here the CDR3 reads CASSPSRDVHEGYTF. CDR3 sequence (DNA): TGTGCCAGCAGCCCGTCCCGGGACGTCCACGAAGGCTACACCTTC. The chain recombines TRBV5-4 with TRBJ1-2; tentatively, D is TRBD1 (5 bases). Germline V gene data show CDR1 as SGHNT and CDR2 as YYREEE (reference sequence). V was trimmed by 4 bases and J by 8 bases, leaving 21 bases between them. CDR3 length: 15 amino acids. Supplemented by reference TRBV5-4 and TRBJ1-2, the full variable domain reads ETGVTQSPTHLIKTRGQQVTLRCSSQSGHNTVSWYQQALGQGPQFIFQYYREEENGRGNFPPRFSGLQFPNYSSELNVNALELDDSALYLCASSPSRDVHEGYTFGSGTRLTVV.

The chain combines TRBV18 with TRBJ1-2; no reliable D call. The germline gives CDR1 KGHSH, CDR2 LQKENI. CDR3 size: 14 residues. Trimming stripped 1 base from V and 1 base from J, with 7 bases between. This chain's CDR3 is CASSPRGINYGYTF. The CDR3 coding sequence is TGTGCCAGCTCACCACGAGGGATTAACTATGGCTACACCTTC. Complete variable domain (other parts from reference TRBV18 and TRBJ1-2): NAGVMQNPRHLVRRRGQEARLRCSPMKGHSHVYWYRQLPEEGLKFMVYLQKENIIDESGMPKERFSAEFPKEGPSILRIQQVVRGDSAAYFCASSPRGINYGYTFGSGTRLTVV.

The gene calls are TRBV19 and TRBJ1-1; 9 nucleotides agree with TRBD1. Per the germline V gene, CDR1 is LNHDA and CDR2 is SQIVND (reference sequence). This CDR3 is built from 13 residues. Germline trimming cut 7 bases from V and 7 bases from J; bases unmatched to any gene: 7. DNA of the CDR3: TGTGCCAGTATCCCGGGACAGGGTCGTGAAGCTTTCTTT. This sequence encodes CASIPGQGREAFF.

CDR3 sequence reads: CASRTHVGGRGNFNEQFF. The CDR3 DNA follows: TGTGCCAGCCGAACCCACGTAGGGGGCAGGGGCAACTTCAATGAGCAGTTCTTC. This sequence joins TRBV11-2 and TRBJ2-1; 7 nucleotides align to TRBD1. The CDR3 consists of 18 residues. V gave up 8 bases and J gave up 6 bases; unmatched junction bases: 22. Germline loops: CDR1 SGHAT, CDR2 FQNNGV.

The rearrangement uses TRBV6-4 and TRBJ2-2; D uncertain. V gave up 0 bases and J gave up 1 base, with 3 bases separating them. The CDR3 has 14 amino acids. The germline V gene encodes CDR1 MRHNA and CDR2 SNTAGT. The CDR3 loop reads CASSDSGNTGELFF. CDR3 coding DNA: TGTGCCAGCAGTGACTCAGGGAACACCGGGGAGCTGTTTTTT.

This clone was seen more than once but under ten times. The chain is built from TRBV27 and TRBJ1-5, with 7 bases lining up with TRBD1. The CDR3 is 15 residues long. The V segment lost 5 bases and the J segment 5 bases; nucleotides outside the gene matches: 9. Germline-derived CDR1 and CDR2 are MNHEY and SMNVEV (reference sequence). The CDR3 coding sequence is TGTGCCAGCAGTCCATACAGGGGTCCCGATCAGCCCCAGCATTTT. It translates to CASSPYRGPDQPQHF.

V is TRBV5-1 and J is TRBJ2-3; 7 nucleotides agree with TRBD1. CDR3 length: 15 amino acids. Germline values: CDR1 SGHRS, CDR2 YFSETQ. J was trimmed by 4 bases and V by 5 bases; bases with no gene match: 10. CDR3 protein: CASRGRDSPPDTQYF. The CDR3 DNA reads as TGCGCCAGCAGGGGAAGGGACAGCCCTCCAGATACGCAGTATTTT. Combining the CDR3 with reference TRBV5-1 and TRBJ2-3 gives the whole variable domain KAGVTQTPRYLIKTRGQQVTLSCSPISGHRSVSWYQQTPGQGLQFLFEYFSETQRNKGNFPGRFSGRQFSNSRSEMNVSTLELGDSALYLCASRGRDSPPDTQYFGPGTRLTVL.

J is TRBJ2-2 and V is TRBV7-8; D possibly corresponds to TRBD1 (6 bases). The V end was cut by 3 bases, the J end by 6 bases, with 11 bases between. CDR1 and CDR2 from the germline V gene are SGHVS and FQNEAQ. CDR3 length equals 14 residues. The CDR3, as DNA: TGTGCCAGCAGCTTTCAGGGGTTATCCGGGGAGCTGTTTTTT. Translated: CASSFQGLSGELFF.

The V gene is TRBV18, the J gene TRBJ2-2; D is unresolved. Between the trimmed V and J ends, which lost 4 bases and 6 bases, there was a span of 3 bases. The CDR3 is made up of 11 amino acids. The V gene's germline CDR1 is KGHSH and CDR2 LQKENI. The CDR3 DNA reads as TGTGCCAGCTCACGACCCGGGGAGCTGTTTTTT. It codes for CASSRPGELFF.

This chain links TRBV6-6 with TRBJ1-1, with 11 bases fitting TRBD1. Trimming cost V 6 bases and J 1 base; bases outside gene matches: 4. Germline CDR1 reads MNHNY; CDR2 reads SVGAGI (reference sequence). CDR3 length: 15 residues. CDR3 DNA sequence: TGTGCCAGCAGAGGGGACAGGGGGGCGAACACTGAAGCTTTCTTT. As protein: CASRGDRGANTEAFF.

V and J are TRBV11-3 and TRBJ1-1; no clear D gene. The germline V gene encodes CDR1 SGHNT and CDR2 YENEEA. The CDR3 loop spans 13 amino acids. The germline V and J ends were trimmed by 1 base and 4 bases, with 7 bases remaining between them. The CDR3, as DNA: TGTGCCAGCAGCTTAGCTTCAAGCACTGAAGCTTTCTTT. Its translation is CASSLASSTEAFF.

This clone has a handful of counts. This sequence joins TRBV19 and TRBJ1-5; D remains ambiguous. Per germline, CDR1 LNHDA and CDR2 SQIVND (reference sequence). CDR3 length equals 16 residues. The V end lost 4 bases, the J end lost 0 bases, and 13 bases lay between the germline ends. The CDR3 DNA reads as TGTGCCAGTAGTACATCCGGTTCCAATAGCAATCAGCCCCAGCATTTT. This gives the protein CASSTSGSNSNQPQHF.

This clone occurred a few times. V usage is TRBV25-1 and J usage is TRBJ1-2; D is ambiguous. CDR1 and CDR2 from the germline V gene are MGHDK and SYGVNS. Deletions cut 2 bases from V and 5 bases from J, with 12 bases between. This CDR3 has 14 amino acids. DNA of the CDR3: TGTGCCAGCAGTGAAGGATTAGGCAGTTATGGCTACACCTTC. Its protein is CASSEGLGSYGYTF.

This clone appeared once. The chain joins TRBV12-3 or TRBV12-4 to TRBJ2-2, with D perhaps matching TRBD2 (5 bases). V lost 11 bases and J 0 bases, leaving 10 bases between the germline ends. The CDR3 runs to 13 residues. The CDR3 DNA reads as TGTGCCGCGGGTGACGCGAACACCGGGGAGCTGTTTTTT. Its protein product is CAAGDANTGELFF.

The rearrangement uses TRBV2 and TRBJ1-1; D call uncertain. This CDR3 contains 15 residues. V shed 6 bases and J shed 4 bases, with 18 bases lying between them. The V gene's germline CDR1 is SNHLY and CDR2 FYNNEI. In nucleotides, the CDR3 is TGTGCCAGCAGGCCCGAAGGGCTTGTTAGCACTGAAGCTTTCTTT. Amino acid sequence: CASRPEGLVSTEAFF. Supplemented by reference TRBV2 and TRBJ1-1, the full variable domain reads EPEVTQTPSHQVTQMGQEVILRCVPISNHLYFYWYRQILGQKVEFLVSFYNNEISEKSEIFDDQFSVERPDGSNFTLKIRSTKLEDSAMYFCASRPEGLVSTEAFFGQGTRLTVV.

V usage is TRBV5-1 and J usage is TRBJ2-7; 7 bases map to TRBD1. This CDR3 spans 15 amino acids. V dropped 4 bases and J dropped 4; count of bases not matched to a gene: 11. Germline V CDR1 and CDR2: SGHRS, YFSETQ. The CDR3 DNA follows: TGCGCCAGCAGCCGAAATACAGGGGCGATATACGAGCAGTACTTC. It translates to CASSRNTGAIYEQYF.

This chain uses TRBV11-2 with TRBJ1-1; no definite D call. Deletions cut 5 bases from V and 0 bases from J, with 10 bases between. The CDR3 runs to 14 residues. The germline CDR1 and CDR2 sequences are SGHAT and FQNNGV. CDR3 in amino acids: CASSPSSVNTEAFF. The DNA for the CDR3 is TGTGCCAGCAGCCCAAGCTCAGTGAACACTGAAGCTTTCTTT. The entire variable domain, with the rest obtained from reference TRBV11-2 and TRBJ1-1, is as follows: EAGVAQSPRYKIIEKRQSVAFWCNPISGHATLYWYQQILGQGPKLLIQFQNNGVVDDSQLPKDRFSAERLKGVDSTLKIQPAKLEDSAVYLCASSPSSVNTEAFFGQGTRLTVV.

The V and J genes are TRBV7-6 and TRBJ2-1; 13 bases map to TRBD2. The CDR3 is 16 amino acids. J was trimmed by 8 bases and V by 5 bases; bases with no gene match: 9. The V gene's germline CDR1 is SGHVS and CDR2 FNYEAQ. The CDR3 DNA follows: TGTGCCAGCAGCGACGGACTAGCGGGGGTATCGGATGAGCAGTTCTTC. It codes for CASSDGLAGVSDEQFF.

This chain connects TRBV24-1 to TRBJ1-6; no clear D gene. Trimming left V 4 bases short and J 9 bases short, with 9 bases between. Germline values: CDR1 KGHDR, CDR2 SFDVKD. This CDR3 spans 13 amino acids. In DNA form, the CDR3 reads TGTGCCACCAGTGAGAGGCTTGGTTCACCCCTCCACTTT. It specifies CATSERLGSPLHF.

This chain connects TRBV18 to TRBJ2-7, with 13 bases fitting TRBD2. Germline V gives CDR1 KGHSH, CDR2 LQKENI. Trimming cost V 0 bases and J 7 bases; bases outside gene matches: 3. The CDR3 consists of 15 residues. As DNA, the CDR3 is TGTGCCAGCTCACCACCCGGGACTAGCGGGACGGAGCAGTACTTC. Its translation is CASSPPGTSGTEQYF.

This chain links TRBV5-1 with TRBJ2-7, with 7 bases fitting TRBD1. This CDR3 comprises 17 residues. Germline values: CDR1 SGHRS, CDR2 YFSETQ. The V gene end was trimmed by 1 base and the J gene end by 0 bases; junction bases not matched to a gene: 10. Here the CDR3 reads CASSLFRPGQSSYEQYF. The CDR3 DNA reads as TGCGCCAGCAGCTTGTTCCGTCCGGGACAGAGCTCCTACGAGCAGTACTTC.

This clone was seen a handful of times. This chain connects TRBV4-2 to TRBJ2-3; 7 bases are a match to TRBD2. The CDR3 sequence is 16 residues long. V lost 0 bases to trimming and J lost 5 bases; unmatched junction nucleotides: 8. Germline assignment: CDR1 LGHNA and CDR2 YNFKEQ. The CDR3 DNA reads TGTGCCAGCAGCCAAGATCGGGCTAGCGGACGAGATACGCAGTATTTT. Protein: CASSQDRASGRDTQYF.

Only a few counts were recorded for this clone. The rearrangement links TRBV14 to TRBJ2-2; D gene ambiguous. The CDR3 sequence is 14 residues long. V gave up 5 bases and J gave up 7 bases, with 14 bases separating them. The germline V gene encodes CDR1 SGHDN and CDR2 FVKESK. The CDR3: CASSRLGFSGELFF. As DNA, the CDR3 is TGTGCCAGCAGCAGGCTTGGATTTAGCGGGGAGCTGTTTTTT.

V and J are TRBV5-4 and TRBJ1-2, with TRBD1 as a possible D gene (5 bases). Per germline, CDR1 SGHNT and CDR2 YYREEE (reference sequence). V shed 6 bases and J shed 4 bases, with 16 bases lying between them. CDR3 length: 14 amino acids. CDR3 in amino acids: CASTDSGGSYGYTF. CDR3 DNA sequence: TGTGCCAGCACCGACTCGGGGGGTAGCTATGGCTACACCTTC.

The chain joins TRBV19 to TRBJ1-5; no reliable D call. V was cut by 2 bases and J by 2 bases, with 16 bases left in between. CDR1 and CDR2 (germline): LNHDA, SQIVND (reference sequence). This CDR3 has 17 residues. The CDR3 coding sequence is TGTGCCAGTAGTATATTGAAGGAACAAAGGGGCAATCAGCCCCAGCATTTT. The encoded protein is CASSILKEQRGNQPQHF.

Within the sample, this clone is medium-sized. The chain combines TRBV2 with TRBJ2-3; D possibly matches TRBD1 or TRBD2 (5 bases each). V lost 8 bases, J lost 6 bases, and 18 bases lay in between. CDR1 and CDR2 (germline): SNHLY, FYNNEI. The CDR3 contains 14 residues. This CDR3 reads CASGLGGGPDTQYF. The CDR3, as DNA: TGTGCCAGCGGGCTGGGTGGGGGTCCTGATACGCAGTATTTT. The variable domain in full, with the rest retrieved from reference TRBV2 and TRBJ2-3, is EPEVTQTPSHQVTQMGQEVILRCVPISNHLYFYWYRQILGQKVEFLVSFYNNEISEKSEIFDDQFSVERPDGSNFTLKIRSTKLEDSAMYFCASGLGGGPDTQYFGPGTRLTVL.

This sequence joins TRBV7-9 and TRBJ2-1; D may be TRBD1 or TRBD2 (5 bases each). Germline loops: CDR1 SEHNR, CDR2 FQNEAQ (reference sequence). This CDR3 is built from 15 residues. V lost 5 bases to trimming and J lost 0 bases, with 11 bases between them. This chain's CDR3 is CASSLRDGSYNEQFF. The CDR3 region has the DNA TGTGCCAGCAGCCTCCGGGACGGCTCCTACAATGAGCAGTTCTTC. Full variable domain (missing parts from reference TRBV7-9 and TRBJ2-1): DTGVSQNPRHKITKRGQNVTFRCDPISEHNRLYWYRQTLGQGPEFLTYFQNEAQLEKSRLLSDRFSAERPKGSFSTLEIQRTEQGDSAMYLCASSLRDGSYNEQFFGPGTRLTVL.

This chain joins TRBV7-8 and TRBJ1-2; tentatively, D is TRBD1 (5 bases). Germline CDR1 and CDR2: SGHVS and FQNEAQ. V was cut by 5 bases and J by 5 bases, with 9 bases left in between. This CDR3 region has 12 residues. CDR3 in DNA: TGTGCCAGCAGCCGGGACCAGTATGGCTACACCTTC. Encoded protein: CASSRDQYGYTF.

V gene TRBV2 combines with J gene TRBJ1-5; 7 bases line up with TRBD1. The junction had 9 bases not matched to a gene; V was cut back by 6 bases and J by 7 bases. CDR3 size: 14 residues. Germline-derived CDR1 and CDR2 are SNHLY and FYNNEI. CDR3 loop: CASSDRTGVQPQHF. CDR3 in DNA: TGTGCCAGCAGCGACCGAACAGGGGTCCAGCCCCAGCATTTT.

V gene TRBV10-1 combines with J gene TRBJ2-7, with D perhaps TRBD2 (5 bases). There are 11 residues in the CDR3. Between the trimmed V and J ends, which lost 4 bases and 4 bases, there was a span of 5 bases. CDR1 is WNHNN and CDR2 is SYGVQD in the germline V gene (reference sequence). The CDR3 region has the DNA TGCGCCAGCAGTGGGGAGTACGAGCAGTACTTC. Protein sequence: CASSGEYEQYF.

Only a few counts were recorded for this clone. This sequence joins TRBV5-1 and TRBJ2-7, with D perhaps TRBD2 (5 bases). The CDR3 runs 12 residues. Germline lookup yields CDR1 SGHRS and CDR2 YFSETQ. The ends were cut back, 0 bases at V and 6 bases at J, with 7 bases in the middle. The CDR3 nucleotides are TGCGCCAGCAGCTTGGCTAGCAGCGAGCAGTACTTC. Translated, it gives CASSLASSEQYF. The full variable domain, rest sourced from reference TRBV5-1 and TRBJ2-7, is KAGVTQTPRYLIKTRGQQVTLSCSPISGHRSVSWYQQTPGQGLQFLFEYFSETQRNKGNFPGRFSGRQFSNSRSEMNVSTLELGDSALYLCASSLASSEQYFGPGTRLTVT.

The V gene is TRBV6-1, the J gene TRBJ1-5; unclear D gene. Between the trimmed V and J ends, which lost 1 base and 8 bases, there was a span of 9 bases. Germline values: CDR1 MNHNS, CDR2 SASEGT. This CDR3 has 13 amino acids. The CDR3 DNA sequence: TGTGCCAGCAGTGAAGAGACCTGGGAGCCCCAGCATTTT. Its translation: CASSEETWEPQHF.